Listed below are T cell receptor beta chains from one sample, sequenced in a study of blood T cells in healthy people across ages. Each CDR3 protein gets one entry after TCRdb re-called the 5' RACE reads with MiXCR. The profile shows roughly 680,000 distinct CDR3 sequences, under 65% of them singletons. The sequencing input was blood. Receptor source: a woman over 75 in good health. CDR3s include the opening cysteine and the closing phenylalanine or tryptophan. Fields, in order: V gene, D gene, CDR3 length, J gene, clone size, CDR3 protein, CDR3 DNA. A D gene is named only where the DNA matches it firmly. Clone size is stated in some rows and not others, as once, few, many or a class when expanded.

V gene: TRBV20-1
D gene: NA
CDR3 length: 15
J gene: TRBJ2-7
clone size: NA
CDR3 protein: CSARSPLGPPYEQYF
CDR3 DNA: TGCAGTGCTAGATCCCCGTTGGGCCCTCCATACGAGCAGTACTTC

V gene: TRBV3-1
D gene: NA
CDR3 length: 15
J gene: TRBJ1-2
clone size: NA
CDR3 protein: CASSQGELRSYGYTF
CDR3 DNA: TGTGCCAGCAGCCAAGGGGAGCTTCGGAGCTATGGCTACACCTTC

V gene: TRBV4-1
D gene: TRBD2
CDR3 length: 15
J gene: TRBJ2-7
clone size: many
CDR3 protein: CASSQPGTRFREQYF
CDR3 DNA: TGCGCCAGCAGCCAGCCCGGGACTAGATTTCGCGAGCAGTACTTC

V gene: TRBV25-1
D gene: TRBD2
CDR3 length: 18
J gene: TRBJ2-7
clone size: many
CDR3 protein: CASSESGFAGGSSYEQYF
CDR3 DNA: TGTGCCAGCAGTGAATCGGGCTTTGCGGGAGGGAGCTCCTACGAGCAGTACTTC

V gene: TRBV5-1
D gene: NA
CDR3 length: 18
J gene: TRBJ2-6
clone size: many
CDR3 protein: CASSLGDPLTIGGNVLTF
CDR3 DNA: TGCGCCAGCAGCTTGGGGGATCCCTTAACTATCGGGGGCAACGTCCTGACTTTC

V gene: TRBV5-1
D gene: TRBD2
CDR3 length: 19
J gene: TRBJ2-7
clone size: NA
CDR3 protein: CASRQKLLAGGVSYNEQYF
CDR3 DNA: TGCGCCAGCAGGCAAAAGCTACTAGCGGGAGGCGTCTCCTACAATGAGCAGTACTTC

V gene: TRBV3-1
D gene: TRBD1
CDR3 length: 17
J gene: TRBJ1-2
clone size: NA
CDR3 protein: CASSQETHGTGVYGYTF
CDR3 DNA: TGTGCCAGCAGCCAAGAGACTCACGGGACAGGGGTTTATGGCTACACCTTC

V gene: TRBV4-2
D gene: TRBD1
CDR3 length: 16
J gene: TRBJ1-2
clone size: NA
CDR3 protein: CASSQDLLTGGCGYTF
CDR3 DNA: TGTGCCAGCAGCCAAGATTTATTGACAGGGGGCTGTGGCTACACCTTC

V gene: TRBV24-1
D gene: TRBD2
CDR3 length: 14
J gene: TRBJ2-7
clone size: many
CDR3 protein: CATSGTSSPYEQYF
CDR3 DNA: TGTGCCACCAGTGGGACTAGCAGTCCCTACGAGCAGTACTTC

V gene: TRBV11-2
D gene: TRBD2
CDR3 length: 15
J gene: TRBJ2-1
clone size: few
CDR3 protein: CASSYRLAGEGEQFF
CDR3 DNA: TGTGCCAGCAGCTACCGACTAGCGGGAGAGGGTGAGCAGTTCTTC

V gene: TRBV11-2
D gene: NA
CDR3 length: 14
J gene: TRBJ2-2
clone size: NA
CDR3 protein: CASSFDSNTGELFF
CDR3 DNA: TGTGCCAGCAGCTTCGACTCTAACACCGGGGAGCTGTTTTTT

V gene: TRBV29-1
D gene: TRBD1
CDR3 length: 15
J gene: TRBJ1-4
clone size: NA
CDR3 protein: CSVALLTGQNEKLFF
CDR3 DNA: TGCAGCGTTGCCCTTTTGACAGGGCAAAATGAAAAACTGTTTTTT

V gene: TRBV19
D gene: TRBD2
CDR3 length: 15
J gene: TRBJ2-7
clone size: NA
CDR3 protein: CASSLSGTSYSEQYF
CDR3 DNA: TGTGCCAGTAGCCTTAGCGGGACCTCCTACAGTGAGCAGTACTTC

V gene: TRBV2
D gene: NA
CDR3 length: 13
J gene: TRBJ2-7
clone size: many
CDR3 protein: CASRILDGYEQYF
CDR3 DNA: TGTGCCAGCAGAATATTGGACGGATACGAGCAGTACTTC

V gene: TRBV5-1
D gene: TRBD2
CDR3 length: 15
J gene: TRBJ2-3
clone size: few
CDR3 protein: CASTSLAASTDTQYF
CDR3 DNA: TGCGCCAGCACGTCACTAGCGGCTAGCACAGATACGCAGTATTTT

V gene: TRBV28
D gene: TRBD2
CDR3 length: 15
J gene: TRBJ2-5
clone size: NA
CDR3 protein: CASSLPSSGQETQYF
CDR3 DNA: TGTGCCAGCAGTTTACCTTCTAGCGGGCAAGAGACCCAGTACTTC

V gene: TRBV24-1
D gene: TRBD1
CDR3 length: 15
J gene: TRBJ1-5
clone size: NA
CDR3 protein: CATSDSGGSNQPQHF
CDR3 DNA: TGTGCCACCAGTGATTCAGGGGGTAGCAATCAGCCCCAGCATTTT

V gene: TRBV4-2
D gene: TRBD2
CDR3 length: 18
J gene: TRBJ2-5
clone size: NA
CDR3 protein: CASSQELGTSGRQETQYF
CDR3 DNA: TGTGCCAGCAGCCAAGAGTTGGGGACTAGCGGCCGACAAGAGACCCAGTACTTC

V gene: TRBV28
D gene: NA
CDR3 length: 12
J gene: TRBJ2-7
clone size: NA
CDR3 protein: CACSLQKYEQYF
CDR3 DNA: TGTGCCTGCAGTCTACAGAAATACGAGCAGTACTTC

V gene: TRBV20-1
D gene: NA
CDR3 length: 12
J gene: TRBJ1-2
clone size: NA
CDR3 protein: CSASPGLYGYTF
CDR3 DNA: TGCAGTGCCAGCCCGGGACTTTACGGCTACACCTTC